Following are 17 T cell receptor beta chains from one sample sequenced in a study of OX40 agonist ivuxolimab in advanced cancers. Clones were read by immunoSEQ multiplex PCR, and TCRdb kept only the in-frame ones, dropping some. The sample carries over 65,000 clones, around 85% recorded once. The source was CD4+ or CD8+ T cells sorted from blood, collected in a trial of the OX40 agonist ivuxolimab. The receptors shown here come from an adult with an advanced solid tumor such as melanoma, head and neck, liver or kidney cancer.

The V call is TRBV28, the J call TRBJ1-5; TRBD1 agrees at 7 bases. J gave up 4 bases and V 6 bases, and 12 bases lay outside the gene matches. Looked up from germline, CDR1 is MDHEN and CDR2 is SYDVKM. CDR3 length: 16 residues. Here the CDR3 reads CASSPSGAGGNQPQHF. CDR3 nucleotides: TGTGCCAGCAGCCCCAGCGGGGCAGGGGGAAATCAGCCCCAGCATTTT.

J is TRBJ2-1 and V is TRBV5-1; D unresolved. Trimming shortened V by 6 bases and J by 0 bases, and 16 bases separated the two germline ends. The CDR3 has 16 amino acids. The germline V gene has CDR1 SGHRS and CDR2 YFSETQ. The chain's CDR3 is CASTYQSSSSYNEQFF. The CDR3 DNA reads TGCGCCAGCACCTATCAAAGCAGCAGCTCCTACAATGAGCAGTTCTTC.

This clone was recorded only once. The rearrangement joins TRBV30 to TRBJ1-2; weak D call: TRBD1 (6 bases). This CDR3 is built from 14 residues. Germline CDR1 and CDR2: GTSNPN and SVGIG (reference sequence). Between the trimmed V and J ends, which lost 6 bases and 4 bases, there was a span of 18 bases. This chain's CDR3 is CACPVWGASYGYTF. The CDR3, as DNA: TGTGCCTGCCCTGTTTGGGGGGCGAGCTATGGCTACACCTTC.

The chain recombines TRBV6-1 with TRBJ2-7, with 8 bases that match TRBD1. The CDR3 runs 13 residues. The ends lost 4 bases at V and 3 bases at J; junction bases unmatched: 2. The germline V gene has CDR1 MNHNS and CDR2 SASEGT. The chain's CDR3 is CASSVDRGYEQYF. The CDR3 DNA reads as TGTGCCAGCAGTGTCGACAGGGGCTACGAGCAGTACTTC.

The V and J genes are TRBV5-1 and TRBJ1-3; no clear D gene. Germline CDR1 is SGHRS and CDR2 is YFSETQ. This CDR3 contains 12 residues. V lost 4 bases and J lost 2, with 4 bases in between. CDR3 in DNA: TGCGCCAGCAGCAACGCTGGAAACACCATATATTTT. As protein: CASSNAGNTIYF.

The V call is TRBV19, the J call TRBJ2-1; TRBD2 aligns across 7 bases. This CDR3 has 15 amino acids. CDR1 and CDR2 (germline): LNHDA, SQIVND (reference sequence). Losses at the gene ends were 4 bases for V and 9 bases for J; bases not matched to a gene: 12. CDR3 residues: CASSTRTGGGLEQFF. DNA for the CDR3: TGTGCCAGTAGTACGCGGACTGGCGGGGGACTTGAGCAGTTCTTC. The full variable domain, its missing parts supplied by reference TRBV19 and TRBJ2-1, is DGGITQSPKYLFRKEGQNVTLSCEQNLNHDAMYWYRQDPGQGLRLIYYSQIVNDFQKGDIAEGYSVSREKKESFPLTVTSAQKNPTAFYLCASSTRTGGGLEQFFGPGTRLTVL.

This clone was counted once. The chain uses TRBV27 and TRBJ1-4, with 8 positions matching TRBD1. J lost 0 bases, V lost 6 bases, and 3 bases had no gene match. Looked up from germline, CDR1 is MNHEY and CDR2 is SMNVEV (reference sequence). This CDR3 is built from 15 residues. CDR3 loop: CASSQQGATNEKLFF. In DNA, the CDR3 is TGTGCCAGCAGCCAACAGGGGGCAACTAATGAAAAACTGTTTTTT.

This chain uses TRBV4-2 with TRBJ2-7, with D unclear. Per the germline V gene, CDR1 is LGHNA and CDR2 is YNFKEQ. Trimming stripped 0 bases from V and 1 base from J, with 10 bases between. The CDR3 extends over 15 amino acids. The DNA of the CDR3 is TGTGCCAGCAGCCAAGACCGTGGGTTTTCCTACGAGCAGTACTTC. Amino acid sequence: CASSQDRGFSYEQYF.

The chain employs TRBV7-9 and TRBJ2-7, with D possibly TRBD2 on 5 matching bases. The CDR3 extends over 15 amino acids. Trimming stripped 1 base from V and 0 bases from J, with 10 bases between. In germline, CDR1 is SEHNR, CDR2 FQNEAQ (reference sequence). This CDR3 reads CASSLGSGFSYEQYF. DNA of the CDR3: TGTGCCAGCAGCTTAGGGTCGGGGTTCTCCTACGAGCAGTACTTC.

J is TRBJ1-2 and V is TRBV11-2; weak D call: TRBD1 (6 bases). Germline V gives CDR1 SGHAT, CDR2 FQNNGV. V was shortened by 2 bases and J by 6 bases, with 19 bases between the two germline ends. This CDR3 has 16 amino acids. CDR3 bases: TGTGCCAGCAGCTTAATAAGGGACATAAGAAAGGATGGCTACACCTTC. It encodes CASSLIRDIRKDGYTF. Filled out from reference TRBV11-2 and TRBJ1-2, the complete variable domain reads EAGVAQSPRYKIIEKRQSVAFWCNPISGHATLYWYQQILGQGPKLLIQFQNNGVVDDSQLPKDRFSAERLKGVDSTLKIQPAKLEDSAVYLCASSLIRDIRKDGYTFGSGTRLTVV.

The chain links TRBV2 to TRBJ2-2, with 9 positions matching TRBD1. There are 15 residues in the CDR3. The germline V gene has CDR1 SNHLY and CDR2 FYNNEI. Trimming at V came to 8 bases and at J to 6 bases, leaving 10 bases not matched to a gene. The CDR3 loop is CASGITGQGPGELFF. As DNA, the CDR3 is TGTGCCAGCGGAATTACGGGACAGGGTCCCGGGGAGCTGTTTTTT.

V and J are TRBV5-4 and TRBJ1-6; D is unresolved. The CDR3 totals 12 residues. CDR1 is SGHNT, CDR2 YYREEE, per germline (reference sequence). The ends were cut back, 4 bases at V and 7 bases at J, with 6 bases in the middle. This chain's CDR3 is CASSPMNSPLHF. Here the CDR3 DNA reads TGTGCCAGCAGCCCTATGAATTCACCCCTCCACTTT.

The chain combines TRBV7-9 with TRBJ1-2; D possibly corresponds to TRBD1 (6 bases). The CDR3 length is 15 residues. The germline V and J ends were trimmed by 4 bases and 6 bases, with 18 bases remaining between them. Germline-derived CDR1 and CDR2 are SEHNR and FQNEAQ (reference sequence). The CDR3 is CASSSYREGVDGYTF. In nucleotides, the CDR3 is TGTGCCAGCAGCTCCTACAGGGAGGGGGTTGATGGCTACACCTTC.

The count of this clone is one. CDR3 amino acids: CASSVPGAGGYNEQFF. Written as DNA, the CDR3 is TGTGCCAGCAGTGTCCCGGGGGCGGGAGGGTACAATGAGCAGTTCTTC. V and J are TRBV28 and TRBJ2-1, with 9 nucleotides matching TRBD2. Germline trimming cut 5 bases from V and 4 bases from J; bases unmatched to any gene: 9. The length of the CDR3 is 16 residues. Germline loops: CDR1 MDHEN, CDR2 SYDVKM.

As to this clone: Sequence at one end of the junction differs from germline and may be a read error. J is TRBJ2-1 and V is TRBV5-4, with 9 bases lining up with TRBD1. CDR3 length equals 15 residues. Germline CDR1 reads SGHNT; CDR2 reads YYREEE (reference sequence). This chain's CDR3 is CASSADRGSFNEQFF. The DNA for the CDR3 is TGTGCCAGCAGCGCAGACAGGGGGTCCTTCAATGAGCAGTTCTTC.

This chain connects TRBV5-4 to TRBJ1-1; D remains ambiguous. The CDR3 covers 14 residues. Germline CDR1 SGHNT, CDR2 YYREEE (reference sequence). V was shortened by 2 bases and J by 0 bases, with 8 bases between the two germline ends. CDR3 residues: CASSFGLLNTEAFF. As DNA, the CDR3 is TGTGCCAGCAGCTTTGGACTCCTGAACACTGAAGCTTTCTTT.

This clone was detected once. The chain links TRBV5-4 to TRBJ2-6; 8 bases match TRBD2. Germline loops: CDR1 SGHNT, CDR2 YYREEE (reference sequence). Trimming at V came to 3 bases and at J to 0 bases, leaving 14 bases not matched to a gene. The CDR3 spans 20 residues. The CDR3 region has the DNA TGTGCCAGCAGCTCGCGGTCCCCCCCCCGGGGGGGCTCTGGGGCCAACGTCCTGACTTTC. Protein product: CASSSRSPPRGGSGANVLTF.